This T cell receptor beta chain was identified in a study of cytomegalovirus exposure and HLA in healthy donors. Study as a whole: HLA-typed donors were the source of 90 million or so unique TCRs, which an early data release held.

Germline V CDR1 and CDR2: LGHNA, YNFKEQ. This CDR3 is built from 16 residues. With 5 bases clipped from V and 4 bases from J, the junction kept 6 bases outside the gene matches. PCR amplification relied on 60 Vbeta primers (plus 13 Jbeta primers). Here immunoSEQ multiplex PCR was the method, and the copy in TCRdb shows in-frame clones only, minus some. The sample includes 170,000 or so clones, around 77% seen only once; the top ten take 2% to 2.5%. Concerning this clone itself: Its antigen remains unknown.

Study results and limitations: Association of a missense DCLRE1C variant with TCR beta V- and J-gene trimming was reported in a later analysis. Analyzed later, most CMV-associated TCR beta chains appeared HLA-restricted. Reportedly, cytomegalovirus status was diagnosed with high sensitivity and specificity.

The TCR originated in a man in his 60s in good health and CMV-seronegative. The source material was PBMCs. V and J are TRBV4-2 and TRBJ2-2; 11 nucleotides line up with TRBD2. CDR3 DNA sequence: TGTGCCAGCAGCAATAGACTAGCGGGGACCACCGGGGAGCTGTTTTTT. Translating it yields CASSNRLAGTTGELFF.